The 20 T cell receptor beta chains reported below all come from one sample, sequenced in a study of T cells in Graves' hyperthyroidism and ophthalmopathy. RNA transcripts served as the template for amplifying TCR beta CDR3 regions. The HTBI set primed first-round TCR CDR3 RT-PCR. Each CDR3 protein gets one entry after TCRdb re-called the multiplex PCR reads with MiXCR. The sample shows about 400,000 distinct CDR3 sequences, under 15% of them seen only once. The sequenced sample consisted of blood. These receptors all stem from a woman under 40 with Graves' hyperthyroidism.

The genes are TRBV5-6 and TRBJ2-5, with D uncertain. In germline, CDR1 is SGHDT, CDR2 YYEEEE. V lost 4 bases and J 2 bases, leaving 9 bases between the germline ends. This CDR3 is 13 amino acids long. The CDR3 protein is CASSLAVQETQYF. The CDR3 DNA reads TGTGCCAGCAGCCTCGCGGTTCAAGAGACCCAGTACTTC.

The rearrangement joins TRBV20-1 to TRBJ2-5; perhaps TRBD2 as D (5 bases). Trimming took 2 bases from V and 3 from J, leaving 10 bases between them. Germline lookup yields CDR1 DFQATT and CDR2 SNEGSKA (reference sequence). The CDR3 totals 13 residues. The CDR3 reads CSARPMREETQYF. CDR3 sequence (DNA): TGCAGTGCTAGACCAATGAGGGAAGAGACCCAGTACTTC.

This clonotype was observed a handful of times. This rearrangement joins TRBV20-1 to TRBJ1-5; perhaps TRBD1 as D (5 bases). The ends were cut back, 0 bases at V and 7 bases at J, with 13 bases in the middle. This CDR3 spans 14 amino acids. Germline loops: CDR1 DFQATT, CDR2 SNEGSKA (reference sequence). The CDR3 DNA reads as TGCAGTGCTAGAGATATGCAGGGTGCCCAGCCCCAGCATTTT. Translation gives CSARDMQGAQPQHF.

This clonotype occurred a few times. This chain connects TRBV9 to TRBJ1-4; tentatively, D is TRBD1 (6 bases). This CDR3 is built from 17 residues. V was shortened by 3 bases and J by 0 bases, with 15 bases between the two germline ends. Per germline, CDR1 SGDLS and CDR2 YYNGEE. For the CDR3, the DNA is TGTGCCAGCAGCGCCCTGACAGGATTAACAACTAATGAAAAACTGTTTTTT. Translating gives CASSALTGLTTNEKLFF. The full variable domain, its missing parts supplied by reference TRBV9 and TRBJ1-4, is DSGVTQTPKHLITATGQRVTLRCSPRSGDLSVYWYQQSLDQGLQFLIQYYNGEERAKGNILERFSAQQFPDLHSELNLSSLELGDSALYFCASSALTGLTTNEKLFFGSGTQLSVL.

This clonotype was detected ten times or more. V gene TRBV20-1 combines with J gene TRBJ1-1, with D unclear. The CDR3 is 11 residues long. Germline CDR1 reads DFQATT; CDR2 reads SNEGSKA (reference sequence). Trimming pared 7 bases from V and 0 bases from J, leaving 6 bases between. CDR3 coding DNA: TGCAGTGGTAAATTGAACACTGAAGCTTTCTTT. This translates into CSGKLNTEAFF.

There are a few counts of this clonotype. V is TRBV12-3 or TRBV12-4 and J is TRBJ2-2; 13 bases align to TRBD2. Trimming took 3 bases from V and 3 from J; bases not matched to a gene: 10. This CDR3 region has 19 residues. For the CDR3, the DNA is TGTGCCAGCAGTTTTTATCTAGGACTAGCGGGAGCGGACACCGGGGAGCTGTTTTTT. It encodes CASSFYLGLAGADTGELFF.

This clonotype came up a few times. The rearrangement uses TRBV20-1 and TRBJ2-2, with a weak D call TRBD2 (6 bases). The V end lost 1 base, the J end lost 8 bases, and 14 bases lay between the germline ends. Germline-derived CDR1 and CDR2 are DFQATT and SNEGSKA (reference sequence). The CDR3 is made up of 14 amino acids. CDR3 nucleotide sequence: TGCAGTGCTAGAGGGGGCGGGATTGCTGGGGAGCTGTTTTTT. Protein sequence: CSARGGGIAGELFF.

This CDR3 is CSARVGTGANQPQHF. DNA of the CDR3: TGCAGTGCTAGAGTAGGGACAGGGGCAAATCAGCCCCAGCATTTT. The chain recombines TRBV20-1 with TRBJ1-5, with 10 bases that match TRBD1. Trimming at V came to 1 base and at J to 4 bases, leaving 4 bases not matched to a gene. The germline gives CDR1 DFQATT, CDR2 SNEGSKA (reference sequence). The CDR3 has 15 amino acids.

Only a few counts were recorded for this clonotype. The chain uses TRBV5-1 and TRBJ2-3; D is possibly TRBD1 or TRBD2 (6 bases each). The germline V and J ends were trimmed by 1 base and 3 bases, with 18 bases remaining between them. Germline CDR1 reads SGHRS; CDR2 reads YFSETQ. The CDR3 extends over 17 amino acids. CDR3 coding DNA: TGCGCCAGCAGCTTGTCCGGGGGCGGCCTCGCGACAGATACGCAGTATTTT. Translation gives CASSLSGGGLATDTQYF.

This clonotype was counted ten times or more. The rearrangement links TRBV30 to TRBJ2-7; either TRBD1 or TRBD2 may fit D (6 bases each). The V gene's germline CDR1 is GTSNPN and CDR2 SVGIG (reference sequence). This CDR3 region has 10 residues. Written as DNA, the CDR3 is TGTAATGGGGGGCAATACGAGCAGTACTTC. Protein product: CNGGQYEQYF.

The chain couples TRBV7-9 to TRBJ2-7; TRBD2 matches at 16 bases. V trimming: 5 bases; J trimming: 6 bases; junction bases outside the gene matches: 4. Per the germline V gene, CDR1 is SEHNR and CDR2 is FQNEAQ (reference sequence). This CDR3 comprises 15 residues. This CDR3 reads CASSPGLAGGPEQYF. The CDR3 nucleotides are TGTGCCAGCAGCCCGGGACTAGCGGGAGGGCCCGAGCAGTACTTC.

This clonotype was seen more than once but under ten times. This chain uses TRBV12-3 or TRBV12-4 with TRBJ2-5, with TRBD1 matching over 7 bases. The CDR3 is made up of 14 amino acids. Losses at the gene ends were 3 bases for V and 5 bases for J; bases not matched to a gene: 6. The CDR3 DNA reads TGTGCCAGCAGTTTCACAGGGGTCCGGGAGACCCAGTACTTC. Amino acids: CASSFTGVRETQYF.

The chain has TRBV20-1 and TRBJ2-7, with no clear D. This CDR3 comprises 12 residues. Germline assignment: CDR1 DFQATT and CDR2 SNEGSKA (reference sequence). CDR3 sequence reads: CSPQIGSYEQYF. The CDR3 region has the DNA TGCAGCCCTCAGATTGGGTCCTACGAGCAGTACTTC.

This clonotype was detected many times. The rearrangement joins TRBV29-1 to TRBJ2-5, with TRBD1 as a possible D gene (5 bases). V was trimmed by 6 bases and J by 5 bases, leaving 19 bases between them. The CDR3 covers 14 residues. Germline V lookup: CDR1 SQVTM, CDR2 ANQGSEA. The CDR3 coding sequence is TGCAGCGTCCCCACCCAGGGCGGCTTGGAGACCCAGTACTTC. This gives the protein CSVPTQGGLETQYF.

This clonotype has at least ten counts. This chain joins TRBV5-1 and TRBJ2-2; D is tentatively TRBD1 or TRBD2 (5 bases each). The CDR3 is 15 residues long. The V end was cut by 0 bases, the J end by 5 bases, with 11 bases between. Per the germline V gene, CDR1 is SGHRS and CDR2 is YFSETQ. The CDR3 region has the DNA TGCGCCAGCAGCTTGGCAGGGACGAGGACCGGGGAGCTGTTTTTT. This gives the protein CASSLAGTRTGELFF.

This clonotype was found a few times. The V and J genes are TRBV20-1 and TRBJ1-5; a weak D match, TRBD1 (6 bases). From germline, CDR1 is DFQATT and CDR2 SNEGSKA (reference sequence). CDR3 length: 16 residues. V lost 6 bases, J lost 2 bases, and 20 bases lay in between. CDR3 residues: CSAQGGSGRGNQPQHF. The DNA of the CDR3 is TGCAGTGCACAAGGGGGGTCGGGTCGTGGCAATCAGCCCCAGCATTTT.

V is TRBV19 and J is TRBJ2-1; D gene uncertain. The CDR3 runs 12 residues. CDR1 LNHDA and CDR2 SQIVND come from the germline V gene (reference sequence). V was cut by 10 bases and J by 9 bases, with 16 bases left in between. CDR3 sequence: CATNTVYGEQFF. The CDR3 DNA reads as TGTGCCACTAACACGGTTTATGGTGAGCAGTTCTTC.

This clonotype has a count of ten or more. This chain uses TRBV6-1 with TRBJ2-7; 8 bases match TRBD2. The ends lost 5 bases at V and 5 bases at J; junction bases unmatched: 11. Germline V gives CDR1 MNHNS, CDR2 SASEGT. The CDR3 is 15 residues long. This chain's CDR3 is CASSSPGAGGDEQYF. DNA of the CDR3: TGTGCCAGCAGTTCCCCCGGGGCGGGAGGCGACGAGCAGTACTTC.

This clonotype has a count of ten or more. The V and J genes are TRBV27 and TRBJ1-5; D is unclear. The germline V gene has CDR1 MNHEY and CDR2 SMNVEV (reference sequence). This CDR3 is built from 13 residues. Trimming pared 3 bases from V and 5 bases from J, leaving 8 bases between. The CDR3 DNA reads TGTGCCAGCAGTTTCTATACAGATCAGCCCCAGCATTTT. This gives the protein CASSFYTDQPQHF.

The CDR3 loop reads CASSLRRDRDSTEAFF. The CDR3, as DNA: TGTGCCAGCAGCCTACGCCGGGACAGGGACAGCACTGAAGCTTTCTTT. This chain uses TRBV9 with TRBJ1-1; 9 bases line up with TRBD1. The ends lost 4 bases at V and 4 bases at J; junction bases unmatched: 11. The CDR3 is 16 amino acids. Germline CDR1 reads SGDLS; CDR2 reads YYNGEE.